This passage covers 19 T cell receptor beta chains from one sample sequenced in a study of metastatic and nonmetastatic thyroid tumors. Thyroid surgery was performed in patients who had received no treatment beforehand. TCRdb re-called clones from the PCR reads using MiXCR. The table records tens of thousands of clones, around 21% of them present only once. The sequenced sample consisted of blood. These receptors were collected from a male donor with papillary thyroid cancer or a benign thyroid nodule (not recorded which). Some clones in this sample may be carry-over from other donors' samples.

This clone is classed as medium-sized (0.01 to 0.1%). The gene calls are TRBV6-4 and TRBJ2-1; the match to TRBD2 covers 12 bases. The germline V gene has CDR1 MRHNA and CDR2 SNTAGT. With V trimmed by 3 bases and J by 8 bases, 8 bases remained unmatched. CDR3 size: 16 residues. CDR3 sequence (DNA): TGTGCCAGCAGTGAATTCGCTAGCGGGGGGGGGGATGAGCAGTTCTTC. This gives the protein CASSEFASGGGDEQFF.

This clone is classed as medium-sized. The rearrangement joins TRBV11-2 to TRBJ1-5; maybe TRBD1 (6 bases). V lost 3 bases and J lost 1, with 10 bases in between. Looked up from germline, CDR1 is SGHAT and CDR2 is FQNNGV. The CDR3 consists of 15 residues. CDR3 nucleotide sequence: TGTGCCAGCAGCTTTTCCACAGGGAGCAATCAGCCCCAGCATTTT. Protein product: CASSFSTGSNQPQHF.

V and J are TRBV20-1 and TRBJ2-3, with D perhaps TRBD2 (5 bases). The CDR3 runs to 13 residues. Trimming stripped 6 bases from V and 1 base from J, with 11 bases between. Germline V gene sequence: CDR1 DFQATT, CDR2 SNEGSKA (reference sequence). The CDR3 region is CSALLVGTDTQYF. Here the CDR3 DNA reads TGCAGTGCGTTACTAGTCGGCACAGATACGCAGTATTTT.

This clone was seen repeatedly, ten times or more. This CDR3 reads CASSQALGPEKLFF. The CDR3 bases are TGTGCCAGCAGCCAAGCCCTCGGGCCTGAAAAACTGTTTTTT. The chain has TRBV11-2 and TRBJ1-4; the D is unclear. CDR1 and CDR2 (germline): SGHAT, FQNNGV. CDR3 length: 14 amino acids. With 5 bases removed from V and 7 bases from J, the gap between germline ends came to 14 bases. The full variable domain, with the rest looked up from reference TRBV11-2 and TRBJ1-4, is EAGVAQSPRYKIIEKRQSVAFWCNPISGHATLYWYQQILGQGPKLLIQFQNNGVVDDSQLPKDRFSAERLKGVDSTLKIQPAKLEDSAVYLCASSQALGPEKLFFGSGTQLSVL.

This clone has more than one count but fewer than ten. V usage is TRBV6-1 and J usage is TRBJ1-1, with D perhaps TRBD1 (5 bases). Trimming left V 2 bases short and J 3 bases short, with 16 bases between. The CDR3 sequence is 16 residues long. The germline CDR1 and CDR2 sequences are MNHNS and SASEGT. The DNA for the CDR3 is TGTGCCAGCAGTGAACTCTCTAGGGGCAGGGACACTGAAGCTTTCTTT. Translating it yields CASSELSRGRDTEAFF.

The chain carries TRBV6-1 and TRBJ1-2; D is unclear. This CDR3 is built from 15 residues. Deletions cut 0 bases from V and 4 bases from J, with 12 bases between. Per the germline V gene, CDR1 is MNHNS and CDR2 is SASEGT. CDR3 residues: CASSEAGSLSYGYTF. The CDR3 DNA follows: TGTGCCAGCAGTGAAGCAGGGAGTCTATCCTATGGCTACACCTTC.

The chain employs TRBV5-6 and TRBJ2-7; D is unresolved. Deletions cut 3 bases from V and 0 bases from J, with 10 bases between. The germline V gene encodes CDR1 SGHDT and CDR2 YYEEEE. The CDR3 runs 14 residues. The CDR3 sequence: CASSSLRTSYEQYF. The CDR3 coding sequence is TGTGCCAGCAGCTCCCTGCGGACCTCCTACGAGCAGTACTTC. The full variable domain, with the rest looked up from reference TRBV5-6 and TRBJ2-7, is DAGVTQSPTHLIKTRGQQVTLRCSPKSGHDTVSWYQQALGQGPQFIFQYYEEEERQRGNFPDRFSGHQFPNYSSELNVNALLLGDSALYLCASSSLRTSYEQYFGPGTRLTVT.

There are many counts of this clone. The chain uses TRBV18 and TRBJ2-7; TRBD1 aligns across 7 bases. V lost 5 bases, J lost 3 bases, and 4 bases stayed unmatched. Germline lookup yields CDR1 KGHSH and CDR2 LQKENI. CDR3 length: 13 residues. The chain's CDR3 is CASSTGQRYEQYF. As DNA, the CDR3 is TGTGCCAGCTCAACGGGACAGCGCTACGAGCAGTACTTC.

The chain has TRBV4-2 and TRBJ2-1; 9 bases line up with TRBD2. Germline V gives CDR1 LGHNA, CDR2 YNFKEQ. The CDR3 has 16 residues. The V and J ends lost 0 bases and 0 bases, in that order; junction bases with no gene match: 0. The CDR3 loop is CASSQETSGSYNEQFF. CDR3 DNA: TGTGCCAGCAGCCAAGAGACTAGCGGCTCCTACAATGAGCAGTTCTTC.

The V call is TRBV6-2 or TRBV6-3, the J call TRBJ2-1; TRBD2 aligns across 13 bases. V lost 0 bases to trimming and J lost 8 bases; unmatched junction nucleotides: 10. CDR1 is MNHEY and CDR2 is SVGEGT in the germline V gene. The CDR3 runs to 18 residues. In DNA, the CDR3 is TGTGCCAGCAGTTACTCGGGGAGACTAGCGGGAGGAAAGCATGAGCAGTTCTTC. Its translation: CASSYSGRLAGGKHEQFF.

Only a few counts were recorded for this clone. The junction departs from germline at one end; a sequencing error may be responsible. The chain couples TRBV6-4 to TRBJ1-6; possibly TRBD1 for D (5 bases). The CDR3 loop spans 15 amino acids. From germline, CDR1 is MRHNA and CDR2 SNTAGT. The chain's CDR3 is CASSELGEGHSPLHF. CDR3 DNA sequence: TGTGCCAGCAGTGAATTAGGGGAAGGGCATTCACCCCTACACTTT.

This clone was counted only a few times. The V and J genes are TRBV12-3 or TRBV12-4 and TRBJ2-7, with 12 bases fitting TRBD2. CDR3 length equals 16 residues. J gave up 5 bases and V 5 bases, and 10 bases lay outside the gene matches. DNA of the CDR3: TGTGCCAGCAGTCGCGGATTACTAGCGGGAGGCAACGAGCAGTACTTC. Protein: CASSRGLLAGGNEQYF.

In its sample, this clone was seen a few times. The chain employs TRBV6-1 and TRBJ2-7; a possible D gene is TRBD1 (5 bases). V was pared by 4 bases and J by 2 bases, with 24 bases between. The germline CDR1 and CDR2 sequences are MNHNS and SASEGT. The CDR3 length is 18 residues. CDR3 amino acids: CASSGRYRLVRGTYEQYF. As DNA, the CDR3 is TGTGCCAGCAGTGGTAGGTACAGGTTGGTACGTGGAACCTACGAGCAGTACTTC.

This clone was counted only a few times. V is TRBV19 and J is TRBJ2-3; no reliable D call. Per germline, CDR1 LNHDA and CDR2 SQIVND (reference sequence). The CDR3 sequence is 13 residues long. Trimming removed 7 bases from V and 8 bases from J, with 16 bases in between. CDR3 sequence: CASMVASLGTQYF. The CDR3 DNA is TGTGCCAGTATGGTAGCCAGCTTAGGTACGCAGTATTTT.

This clone has just a few counts. Being one base from a much bigger clone, this may be a read error. The chain recombines TRBV6-4 with TRBJ2-1, with TRBD2 matching over 14 bases. J was trimmed by 8 bases and V by 3 bases; bases with no gene match: 3. This CDR3 is built from 15 residues. Germline CDR1 is MRHNA and CDR2 is SNTAGT. The CDR3 DNA reads as TGTGCCAGCAGTGAGACTAGCGGGGGGGCCGATGAGCAGTTCTTC. Translated, it gives CASSETSGGADEQFF.

This chain joins TRBV20-1 and TRBJ2-7, with a weak D call TRBD1 (6 bases). V shed 6 bases and J shed 6 bases, with 27 bases lying between them. Germline values: CDR1 DFQATT, CDR2 SNEGSKA (reference sequence). The length of the CDR3 is 16 residues. This chain's CDR3 is CSAPPDFLQGAGEQYF. The CDR3, as DNA: TGCAGTGCCCCTCCCGATTTTTTACAGGGCGCGGGCGAGCAGTACTTC.

This clone was picked up many times. CDR3 in DNA: TGTGCCAGCAGTTACGGCGGGAGGGGCTCCTACGAGCAGTACTTC. Translation gives CASSYGGRGSYEQYF. The rearrangement links TRBV6-5 to TRBJ2-7; 9 nucleotides line up with TRBD2. V shed 2 bases and J 0 bases; nucleotides not matched to a gene: 2. Germline CDR1 is MNHEY and CDR2 is SVGAGI. This CDR3 is built from 15 residues.

This clone appeared once. V is TRBV20-1 and J is TRBJ2-3; TRBD2 agrees at 9 bases. Trimming took 0 bases from V and 3 from J; bases not matched to a gene: 7. Germline CDR1 reads DFQATT; CDR2 reads SNEGSKA (reference sequence). The CDR3 runs to 16 residues. This CDR3 reads CSARDLVAGETDTQYF. Here the CDR3 DNA reads TGCAGTGCTAGAGATCTGGTAGCGGGGGAGACAGATACGCAGTATTTT.

This clone was seen repeatedly, ten times or more. The genes are TRBV6-1 and TRBJ1-2; D remains unclear. The CDR3 contains 15 residues. The V and J ends lost 0 bases and 0 bases respectively, with 8 bases between them. Germline CDR1 and CDR2: MNHNS and SASEGT. The CDR3 spells CASSEALGTNYGYTF. The CDR3 DNA sequence: TGTGCCAGCAGTGAAGCTTTGGGAACTAACTATGGCTACACCTTC.